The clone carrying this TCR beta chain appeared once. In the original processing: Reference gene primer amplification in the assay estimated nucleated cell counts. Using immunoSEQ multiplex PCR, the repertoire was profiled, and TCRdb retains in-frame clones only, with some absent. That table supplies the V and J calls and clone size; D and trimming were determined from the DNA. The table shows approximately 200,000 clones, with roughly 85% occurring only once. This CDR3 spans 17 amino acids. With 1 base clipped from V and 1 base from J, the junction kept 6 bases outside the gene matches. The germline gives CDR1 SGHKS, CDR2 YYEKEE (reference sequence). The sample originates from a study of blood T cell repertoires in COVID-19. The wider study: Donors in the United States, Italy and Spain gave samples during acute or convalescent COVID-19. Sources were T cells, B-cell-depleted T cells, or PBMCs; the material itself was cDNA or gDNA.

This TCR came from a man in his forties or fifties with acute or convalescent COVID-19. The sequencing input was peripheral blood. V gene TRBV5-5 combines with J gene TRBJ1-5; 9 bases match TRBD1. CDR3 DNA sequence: TGTGCCAGCAGCTTGCGGACAGGGGTTATGAGCAATCAGCCCCAGCATTTT. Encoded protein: CASSLRTGVMSNQPQHF.